Presented here are 18 T cell receptor beta chains from one specimen sequenced in a study of beta chain features in type 1 diabetes. The study reverse transcribed the entire isolated RNA, so it sequenced expressed TCRB transcripts. The repertoire was sequenced with immunoSEQ multiplex PCR; TCRdb's copy has only in-frame clones and lacks some. This sample yields 150,000 to 180,000 clones, of which more than 9.5% are seen a single time; roughly 2% belongs to the top ten. Sequenced input: central memory CD4+ T cells from blood. Every receptor here comes from a man in his late teens or twenties in good health.

V is TRBV28 and J is TRBJ1-1, with 7 bases lining up with TRBD1. CDR1 is MDHEN and CDR2 is SYDVKM in the germline V gene. The CDR3 has 14 residues. Unmatched junction bases numbered 14, after V lost 5 bases and J lost 11 bases. In nucleotides, the CDR3 is TGTGCCAGCAGTCTCAGGGGGATAGGTTTGGATGCTTTCTTT. Protein product: CASSLRGIGLDAFF.

The V gene is TRBV12-5, the J gene TRBJ2-7, with D tentatively TRBD2 (6 bases). Germline loops: CDR1 LGHNT, CDR2 FRNRAP. Trimming removed 5 bases from V and 4 bases from J, with 9 bases in between. This CDR3 has 12 amino acids. In nucleotides, the CDR3 is TGTGCTAGTGGTATGGGGACTTACGAGCAGTACTTC. Protein product: CASGMGTYEQYF.

The chain couples TRBV9 to TRBJ1-3; no clear D. Trimming stripped 0 bases from V and 4 bases from J, with 11 bases between. This CDR3 has 15 residues. Germline V gives CDR1 SGDLS, CDR2 YYNGEE. CDR3 DNA: TGTGCCAGCAGCGTAGCTAAACAGTCCGGAAACACCATATATTTT. As protein: CASSVAKQSGNTIYF.

The V call is TRBV5-6, the J call TRBJ1-5; TRBD1 agrees at 8 bases. Germline CDR1 and CDR2: SGHDT and YYEEEE. Trimming at V came to 4 bases and at J to 7 bases, leaving 7 bases not matched to a gene. This CDR3 has 14 residues. CDR3 loop: CASSIRTGRQPQHF. DNA of the CDR3: TGTGCCAGCAGCATCCGGACAGGGAGGCAGCCCCAGCATTTT.

This clone was observed many times. V and J are TRBV25-1 and TRBJ2-5; 11 bases agree with TRBD1. There are 15 residues in the CDR3. The V and J ends lost 4 bases and 5 bases, in that order; junction bases with no gene match: 6. The germline CDR1 and CDR2 sequences are MGHDK and SYGVNS. The CDR3 here is CASSGWTGGDETQYF. The CDR3 DNA follows: TGTGCCAGCAGTGGGTGGACAGGGGGCGATGAGACCCAGTACTTC.

The rearrangement uses TRBV27 and TRBJ2-7; perhaps TRBD2 as D (6 bases). The V and J ends lost 3 bases and 4 bases respectively, with 16 bases between them. This CDR3 comprises 15 residues. Germline V gives CDR1 MNHEY, CDR2 SMNVEV (reference sequence). The CDR3 DNA is TGTGCCAGCAGTTTCCGGCAGGGAGGATGGTACGAGCAGTACTTC. Protein: CASSFRQGGWYEQYF.

This clone was counted only a few times. The V gene is TRBV23-1, the J gene TRBJ2-7, with unresolved D. TRBV23-1 is recorded as an ORF, its role being uncertain. V was clipped by 2 bases and J by 5 bases, with 16 bases between them. The CDR3 runs to 15 residues. The CDR3 nucleotides read TGCGCCAGCAGTCAACTTTGGGTATATTCACACGAGCAGTACTTC. This gives the protein CASSQLWVYSHEQYF.

This clone was observed at least ten times. CDR3 residues: CAVRSDSSTDTQYF. The DNA for the CDR3 is TGTGCCGTTCGGTCGGACTCCAGCACAGATACGCAGTATTTT. The chain couples TRBV10-3 to TRBJ2-3, with D perhaps TRBD2 (5 bases). The germline CDR1 and CDR2 sequences are ENHRY and SYGVKD. The CDR3 length is 14 residues. V lost 11 bases and J 0 bases, leaving 15 bases between the germline ends.

This clone was observed a few times. The V gene is TRBV30, the J gene TRBJ1-5, with D tentatively TRBD1 (5 bases). CDR1 and CDR2 from the germline V gene are GTSNPN and SVGIG (reference sequence). This CDR3 contains 19 residues. The ends were cut back, 0 bases at V and 9 bases at J, with 30 bases in the middle. As DNA, the CDR3 is TGTGCCTGGAGTGTTGGGATCCTCTCCCCAGGGAAGTCAAGGTGGCCCCAGCATTTT. It encodes CAWSVGILSPGKSRWPQHF.

This clone was seen ten or more times. V is TRBV19 and J is TRBJ1-4; D is ambiguous. Per the germline V gene, CDR1 is LNHDA and CDR2 is SQIVND (reference sequence). Trimming took off 6 bases at V and 0 bases at J, with 5 bases between the two ends. The CDR3 contains 13 residues. CDR3 nucleotide sequence: TGTGCCAGTAGAACATCAACTAATGAAAAACTGTTTTTT. Residues: CASRTSTNEKLFF.

The chain joins TRBV7-8 to TRBJ2-5; D is possibly TRBD2 (6 bases). Germline V gene data show CDR1 as SGHVS and CDR2 as FQNEAQ. The V end was cut by 5 bases, the J end by 3 bases, with 16 bases between. The length of the CDR3 is 15 residues. CDR3 region: CASSLEDGRKETQYF. CDR3 coding DNA: TGTGCCAGCAGCCTAGAGGACGGGAGAAAAGAGACCCAGTACTTC.

The V and J genes are TRBV7-9 and TRBJ1-2, with 7 bases identical to TRBD1. The germline V gene has CDR1 SEHNR and CDR2 FQNEAQ (reference sequence). This CDR3 has 16 residues. The junction had 9 bases not matched to a gene; V was cut back by 1 base and J by 4 bases. The chain's CDR3 is CASSLGSEDRVYGYTF. The DNA of the CDR3 is TGTGCCAGCAGCTTAGGTAGTGAAGACAGGGTCTATGGCTACACCTTC.

This clone has just a few counts. The chain employs TRBV2 and TRBJ2-1; D unresolved. The V gene lost 1 base and the J gene lost 2 bases, with 6 bases spanning the gap. The CDR3 has 14 residues. Looked up from germline, CDR1 is SNHLY and CDR2 is FYNNEI. The CDR3, as DNA: TGTGCCAGCAGTGAAGATGCTACCTACAATGAGCAGTTCTTC. Translated: CASSEDATYNEQFF.

This clone was observed a handful of times. The chain links TRBV5-1 to TRBJ2-5; D unresolved. CDR1 and CDR2 (germline): SGHRS, YFSETQ. The CDR3 length is 11 residues. In DNA, the CDR3 is TGCGCGTCGAGACAAGGAGAGACCCAGTACTTC. Translating gives CASRQGETQYF. Drawing the rest from reference TRBV5-1 and TRBJ2-5, the complete variable domain is KAGVTQTPRYLIKTRGQQVTLSCSPISGHRSVSWYQQTPGQGLQFLFEYFSETQRNKGNFPGRFSGRQFSNSRSEMNVSTLELGDSALYLCASRQGETQYFGPGTRLLVL.

In its sample, this clone was seen a few times. V gene TRBV6-5 combines with J gene TRBJ2-5, with TRBD1 as a possible D gene (5 bases). Germline V lookup: CDR1 MNHEY, CDR2 SVGAGI. The CDR3 is 14 amino acids. Trimming removed 11 bases from V and 2 bases from J, with 18 bases in between. DNA of the CDR3: TGTGCCTCCAAGCAGGGCCTGAAACAAGAGACCCAGTACTTC. Amino acids: CASKQGLKQETQYF.

The chain is built from TRBV5-6 and TRBJ2-2; D perhaps matches TRBD1 (5 bases). Trimming removed 4 bases from V and 0 bases from J, with 7 bases in between. CDR1 SGHDT and CDR2 YYEEEE come from the germline V gene. This CDR3 region has 14 residues. CDR3 protein: CASSQTANTGELFF. In nucleotides, the CDR3 is TGTGCCAGCAGCCAGACAGCGAACACCGGGGAGCTGTTTTTT.

This clone appeared many times. The J gene is TRBJ2-1, the V gene TRBV6-6; D unclear. Germline assignment: CDR1 MNHNY and CDR2 SVGAGI (reference sequence). Trimming cost V 6 bases and J 16 bases, with 22 bases left between them. CDR3 size: 13 residues. CDR3 sequence (DNA): TGTGCCAGCAGCCTCGGCGTCGGCAGGAGCTGTTTCTTC. This encodes CASSLGVGRSCFF.

This clone turned up a few times. The chain carries TRBV10-3 and TRBJ2-5, with TRBD2 matching 8 bases. Germline V CDR1 and CDR2: ENHRY, SYGVKD. Trimming at V came to 6 bases and at J to 4 bases, leaving 1 base not matched to a gene. The CDR3 runs to 12 residues. CDR3 nucleotides: TGTGCCATCAGACGGGAGGGAGAGACCCAGTACTTC. It encodes CAIRREGETQYF.